This T cell receptor beta chain derives from a study of T cell responses to AZD1222 COVID-19 vaccine. In the case of this clone: No antigen is known for it.

This table comes from immunoSEQ multiplex PCR, and its TCRdb copy is limited to in-frame clones, with some not included. The table includes 130,000 to 150,000 clones, about nine tenths detected once. Germline CDR1 ENHRY, CDR2 SYGVKD. The V end lost 10 bases, the J end lost 3 bases, and 16 bases lay between the germline ends. The CDR3 spans 14 residues. Findings of the study overall: There were vaccine-associated CD4 TCRs across spike, dominant at 160-218 and 743-854. Within unmutated variant regions lay the reported targets of nearly half of spike-specific TCRs. Mostly white British, mostly female donors; authors suggested clonal diversity may be underestimated. It was only after the peak T cell response that any repertoires were sampled.

This receptor was identified in an adult in good health. The sample here was peripheral blood, taken on day 0 of AZD1222 vaccination. J is TRBJ2-1 and V is TRBV10-3, with a tentative D call TRBD1 (6 bases). Here the CDR3 DNA reads TGTGCCACCTCGGGTCAGGGGCTCTACAATGAGCAGTTCTTC. Translation: CATSGQGLYNEQFF.